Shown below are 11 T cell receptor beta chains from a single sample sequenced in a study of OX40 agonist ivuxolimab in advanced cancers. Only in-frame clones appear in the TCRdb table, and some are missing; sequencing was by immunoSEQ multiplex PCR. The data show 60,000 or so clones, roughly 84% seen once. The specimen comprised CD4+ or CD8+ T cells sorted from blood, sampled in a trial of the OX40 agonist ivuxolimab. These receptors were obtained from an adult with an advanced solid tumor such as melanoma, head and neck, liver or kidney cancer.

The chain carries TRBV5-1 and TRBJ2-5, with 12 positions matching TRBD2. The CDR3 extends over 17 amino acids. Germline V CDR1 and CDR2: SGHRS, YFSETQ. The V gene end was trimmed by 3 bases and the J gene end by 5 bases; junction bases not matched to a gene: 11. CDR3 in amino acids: CASSSGDLAGGPETQYF. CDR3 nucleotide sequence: TGCGCCAGCAGCTCCGGGGACCTAGCGGGAGGGCCTGAGACCCAGTACTTC.

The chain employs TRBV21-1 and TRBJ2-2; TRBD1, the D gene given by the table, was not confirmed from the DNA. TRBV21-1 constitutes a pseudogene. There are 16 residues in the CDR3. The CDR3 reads CASSDRDRVNTGELFF. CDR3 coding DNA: TGTGCCAGCAGTGACAGGGACAGGGTGAACACCGGGGAGCTGTTTTTT.

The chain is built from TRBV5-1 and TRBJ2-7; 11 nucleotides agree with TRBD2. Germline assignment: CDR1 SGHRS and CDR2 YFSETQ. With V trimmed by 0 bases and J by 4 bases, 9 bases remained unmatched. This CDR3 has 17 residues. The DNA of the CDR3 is TGCGCCAGCAGCTTGGGACTAGCGGGGTGGTCGGGATACGAGCAGTACTTC. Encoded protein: CASSLGLAGWSGYEQYF.

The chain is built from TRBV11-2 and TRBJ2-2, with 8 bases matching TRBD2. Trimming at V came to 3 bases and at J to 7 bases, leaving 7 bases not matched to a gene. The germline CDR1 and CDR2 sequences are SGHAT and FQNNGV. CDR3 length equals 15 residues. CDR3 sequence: CASSFGAGGYGELFF. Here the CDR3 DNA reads TGTGCCAGCAGCTTCGGGGCGGGAGGTTACGGGGAGCTGTTTTTT. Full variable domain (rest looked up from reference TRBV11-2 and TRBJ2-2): EAGVAQSPRYKIIEKRQSVAFWCNPISGHATLYWYQQILGQGPKLLIQFQNNGVVDDSQLPKDRFSAERLKGVDSTLKIQPAKLEDSAVYLCASSFGAGGYGELFFGEGSRLTVL.

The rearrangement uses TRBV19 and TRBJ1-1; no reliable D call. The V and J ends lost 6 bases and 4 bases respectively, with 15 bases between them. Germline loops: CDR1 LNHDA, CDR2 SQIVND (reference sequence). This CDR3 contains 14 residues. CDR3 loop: CASSRPGLGTEAFF. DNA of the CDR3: TGTGCCAGTAGCCGCCCGGGGTTGGGCACTGAAGCTTTCTTT. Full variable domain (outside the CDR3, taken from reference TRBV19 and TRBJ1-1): DGGITQSPKYLFRKEGQNVTLSCEQNLNHDAMYWYRQDPGQGLRLIYYSQIVNDFQKGDIAEGYSVSREKKESFPLTVTSAQKNPTAFYLCASSRPGLGTEAFFGQGTRLTVV.

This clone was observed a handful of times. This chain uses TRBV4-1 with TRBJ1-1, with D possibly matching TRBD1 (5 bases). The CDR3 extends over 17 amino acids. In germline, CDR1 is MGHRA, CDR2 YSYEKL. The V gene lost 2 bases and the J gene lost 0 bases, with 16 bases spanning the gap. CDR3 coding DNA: TGCGCCAGCAGCCAACCCGGACAACGCCGTGTGAACACTGAAGCTTTCTTT. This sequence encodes CASSQPGQRRVNTEAFF.

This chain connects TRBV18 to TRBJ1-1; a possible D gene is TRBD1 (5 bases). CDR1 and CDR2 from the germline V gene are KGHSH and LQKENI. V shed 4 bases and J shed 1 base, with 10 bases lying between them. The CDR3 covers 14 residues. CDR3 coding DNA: TGTGCCAGCTCACTTAGGGGTCAGAACACTGAAGCTTTCTTT. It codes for CASSLRGQNTEAFF. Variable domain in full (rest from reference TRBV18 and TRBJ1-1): NAGVMQNPRHLVRRRGQEARLRCSPMKGHSHVYWYRQLPEEGLKFMVYLQKENIIDESGMPKERFSAEFPKEGPSILRIQQVVRGDSAAYFCASSLRGQNTEAFFGQGTRLTVV.

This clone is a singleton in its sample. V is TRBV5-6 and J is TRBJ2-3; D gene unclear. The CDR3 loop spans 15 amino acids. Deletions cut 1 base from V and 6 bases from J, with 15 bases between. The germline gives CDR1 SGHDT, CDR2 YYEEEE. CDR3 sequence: CASSLQMASYDTQYF. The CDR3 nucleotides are TGTGCCAGCAGCTTGCAAATGGCCTCGTATGATACGCAGTATTTT.

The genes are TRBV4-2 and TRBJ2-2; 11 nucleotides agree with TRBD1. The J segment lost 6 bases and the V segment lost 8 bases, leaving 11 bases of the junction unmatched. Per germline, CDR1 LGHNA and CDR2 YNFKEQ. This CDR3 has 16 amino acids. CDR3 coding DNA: TGTGCCAGCCGGACAGGGGGCGCGTCGGGGGCCGGGGAGCTGTTTTTT. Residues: CASRTGGASGAGELFF.

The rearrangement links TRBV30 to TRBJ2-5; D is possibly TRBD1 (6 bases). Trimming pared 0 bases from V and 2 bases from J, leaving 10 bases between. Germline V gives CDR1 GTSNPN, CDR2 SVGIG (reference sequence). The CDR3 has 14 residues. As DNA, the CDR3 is TGTGCCTGGAGTGTAGGGGGATCTCAAGAGACCCAGTACTTC. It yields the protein CAWSVGGSQETQYF.

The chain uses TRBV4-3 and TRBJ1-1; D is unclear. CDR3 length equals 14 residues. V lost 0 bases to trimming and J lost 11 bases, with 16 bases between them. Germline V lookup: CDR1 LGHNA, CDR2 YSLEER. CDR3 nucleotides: TGCGCCAGCAGCCAAGATCTGGTAGGGATGGTGGCTTTCTTT. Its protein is CASSQDLVGMVAFF.